The present TCR beta chain was sequenced within a study of blood T cell repertoires in COVID-19. About the research overall: The United States, Italy and Spain provided the acute and convalescent COVID-19 samples. PBMCs, B-cell-depleted T cells, or T cells were the source of the cDNA or gDNA that made up the material.

About this clone: This same CDR3 is encoded by further DNA sequences in the sample.

Source study methods: Reference gene primer amplification gave nucleated cell count estimates. Produced via immunoSEQ multiplex PCR; TCRdb's table is partial and in-frame only. That table gives V, J and clone size, and the DNA gave D and trimming. In the table there are roughly 100,000 clones, roughly 79% of which are singletons. The CDR3 is 13 amino acids. From germline, CDR1 is GTSNPN and CDR2 SVGIG (reference sequence). Trimming cost V 0 bases and J 7 bases, with 10 bases left between them. Sequenced: peripheral blood. The sequence derives from a woman aged 70-85 years with acute or convalescent COVID-19. This chain joins TRBV30 and TRBJ1-5; D gene unclear. This CDR3 is CAWSVRGDQPQHF. Here the CDR3 DNA reads TGTGCCTGGAGTGTCAGAGGTGACCAGCCCCAGCATTTT.